This TCR beta chain was documented in a study of blood T cells in healthy people across ages. As for the study in general: Roughly one uniquely barcoded beta molecule per two T cells was captured. Study-level points and caveats: Higher diversity and more naive CD4+ cells were features of long-lived donors, compared to aged donors. Expanded clonotype shifts may have been confounded, as the donors had an unknown CMV status.

Regarding this clonotype: Antigen unknown.

In germline, CDR1 is SGHTA, CDR2 FQGNSA. The CDR3 consists of 14 residues. V was trimmed by 3 bases and J by 3 bases, leaving 10 bases between them. Combining a sample-barcoded 5' primer with a J-beta primer mix, a second PCR ran for about 7 to 12 cycles. Every cDNA molecule bore a tag from a template-switch adaptor containing 12 random nucleotides. MiXCR, run by TCRdb on the 5' RACE reads, gives a single entry per CDR3 protein. The sample gives roughly 1,100,000 distinct CDR3 sequences, 25% of which show up once; 0.65% to 0.75% is in the top ten. Another study also made use of these data, one on T cells of mothers and their children.

V gene TRBV7-2 combines with J gene TRBJ2-3; D is possibly TRBD1 or TRBD2 (5 bases each). This receptor was obtained from a girl aged 2 to 9 in good health. The sequenced material came from blood. The CDR3 DNA sequence: TGTACCAGCAGCTTCCGGGGCCAAACAGATACGCAGTATTTT. Protein: CTSSFRGQTDTQYF.